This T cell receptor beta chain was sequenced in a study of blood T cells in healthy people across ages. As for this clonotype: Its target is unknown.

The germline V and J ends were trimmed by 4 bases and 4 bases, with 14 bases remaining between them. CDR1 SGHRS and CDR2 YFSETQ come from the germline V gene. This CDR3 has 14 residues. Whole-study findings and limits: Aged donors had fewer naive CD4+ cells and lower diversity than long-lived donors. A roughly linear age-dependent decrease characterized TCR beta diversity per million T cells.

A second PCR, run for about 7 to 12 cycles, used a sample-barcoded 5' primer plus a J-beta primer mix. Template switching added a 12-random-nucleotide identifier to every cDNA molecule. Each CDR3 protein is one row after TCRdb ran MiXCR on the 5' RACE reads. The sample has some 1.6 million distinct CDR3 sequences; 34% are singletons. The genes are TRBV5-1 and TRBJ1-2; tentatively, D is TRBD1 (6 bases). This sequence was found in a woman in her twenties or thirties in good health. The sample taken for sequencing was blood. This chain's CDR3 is CASSRGRGSYGYTF. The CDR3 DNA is TGCGCCAGCAGCCGGGGCAGGGGAAGCTATGGCTACACCTTC.